These T cell receptor beta chains were read from a single sample in a study of blood T cell repertoires in COVID-19. Produced via immunoSEQ multiplex PCR; TCRdb's table is partial and in-frame only. This table holds under 550,000 clones, roughly 89% found once. What was sequenced was peripheral blood. The receptor source for this set is a man younger than 35 with COVID-19, enrolled during active disease. The CDR3 runs from the conserved cysteine through the conserved F or W. D genes are given only for firm matches. Some rows mark clone size as missing; the rest say once, few, many or name a class of expanded clone.

cdr3_nt cdr3_aa v_call clone_size d_call j_call
TGTGCTAGTGGACGAGAAGAGGCTTTCTTT CASGREEAFF TRBV12-5 NA NA TRBJ1-1
TGTGCCAGCAGGGATCACGGAGGCGAGCAGTACTTC CASRDHGGEQYF TRBV7-8 NA NA TRBJ2-7
TGCAGCGCCCTAACAGGGGTAAACATTCAGTACTTC CSALTGVNIQYF TRBV29-1 once TRBD1 TRBJ2-4
TGTGCCAGCAGCCAAGAGCGGTGGGAGACCCAGTACTTC CASSQERWETQYF TRBV4-2 NA NA TRBJ2-5
TGTGCCACGGGGACAGGAGATTACGAGCAGTACTTC CATGTGDYEQYF TRBV7-9 NA TRBD1 TRBJ2-7
TGCGCCAGCAGCTTGGCGACTAGCGAAAGAGAGACCCAGTACTTC CASSLATSERETQYF TRBV5-1 NA TRBD2 TRBJ2-5
TGTGCCAGCAGCCAAGGCGAGGGTCAGCCCCAGCATTTT CASSQGEGQPQHF TRBV3-1/TRBV3-2 NA NA TRBJ1-5
TGTGCCAGCAGCCAAGGGGTAGGAGTCTACGAGCAGTACTTC CASSQGVGVYEQYF TRBV3-1/TRBV3-2 NA NA TRBJ2-7
TGTGCCAGCAGTGCCGGGACAGGGTTCTACGAGCAGTACTTC CASSAGTGFYEQYF TRBV7-2 NA TRBD1 TRBJ2-7
TGTGCCAGTCGGGACAGCAACACCGGGGAGCTGTTTTTT CASRDSNTGELFF TRBV6-5 NA TRBD1 TRBJ2-2
NA CAILRAGELFF TRBV10-2 NA NA TRBJ2-2
TGTGCCTGGAGTGTCCGTATAGGCAGGGCCTCCTATGGCTACACCTTC CAWSVRIGRASYGYTF TRBV30 NA NA TRBJ1-2
TGTGCCAGCAGTTCTGCCGGCGGTCTGGCTGGAAACACCATATATTTT CASSSAGGLAGNTIYF TRBV28 NA NA TRBJ1-3
TGCGCCAGCAGCGCAGAGAGTCTAGCGCAGCGTGAGCAGTTCTTC CASSAESLAQREQFF TRBV5-1 NA NA TRBJ2-1
TGTGCCAGCAGTCCCGGACAGGGGGCTCTCAATCAGCCCCAGCATTTT CASSPGQGALNQPQHF TRBV6-6 NA TRBD1 TRBJ1-5
TGTGCCAGCAGCCAGCCGGGACATTCTGTGGAGCAGTACTTC CASSQPGHSVEQYF TRBV3-1/TRBV3-2 NA NA TRBJ2-7
TGTGCCAGTAGTGACAACTACTATGGCTACACCTTC CASSDNYYGYTF TRBV19 NA NA TRBJ1-2
TGTGCCTGGGGAATCACAGGGACCTACTCTGGAAACACCATATATTTT CAWGITGTYSGNTIYF TRBV30 NA NA TRBJ1-3
TGCGCCAGCAGCCAAGCGGGTTTGGGCTACACCTTC CASSQAGLGYTF TRBV4-1 few NA TRBJ1-2
TGTGCCAGCTCACTACAGACAGGAATGAACACTGAAGCTTTCTTT CASSLQTGMNTEAFF TRBV18 NA NA TRBJ1-1
TGTGCCAGCAGCTCACGTTCTAGCACGGGACTGAGTCGTGAGCAGTACTTC CASSSRSSTGLSREQYF TRBV7-8 NA NA TRBJ2-7
TGTGCCAGCAGCAAACGGACACTTTACGAGCAGTACTTC CASSKRTLYEQYF TRBV5-6 NA NA TRBJ2-7
TGTGCTAGTGGTACATCTCCCGGGACAGGGCCTACCGGGGGTGGAGAGCAGTACTTC CASGTSPGTGPTGGGEQYF TRBV12-5 once TRBD1 TRBJ2-7
TGTGCCAGCAGTTACGACGGGAGGGCCTGGTCCTACGAGCAGTACTTC CASSYDGRAWSYEQYF TRBV6-6 NA TRBD2 TRBJ2-7
TGTGCCAGCAGCCAGGAGTGGGGGCTAGCGGCGATCTCCTACGAGCAGTACTTC CASSQEWGLAAISYEQYF TRBV3-1/TRBV3-2 NA NA TRBJ2-7
TGTGCCAGTAATATTCAGGGGGCGCCGAACACTGAAGCTTTCTTT CASNIQGAPNTEAFF TRBV19 NA TRBD1 TRBJ1-1
TGTGCCAGCAGCCAAGATTGGTTATCGGGGACTACGATCACCGGGGAGCTGTTTTTT CASSQDWLSGTTITGELFF TRBV4-2 once TRBD2 TRBJ2-2
TGTGCCAGTGCCTCCGGGTCCCATGGGGGGGGCAGTGCAGCACCCTACGAGCAGTACTTC CASASGSHGGGSAAPYEQYF TRBV19 NA NA TRBJ2-7
TGTGCCAGCAGCAAAAGAGGGGGAACAGATACGCAGTATTTT CASSKRGGTDTQYF TRBV3-1/TRBV3-2 NA NA TRBJ2-3
TGTGCCAGCAGCGTAGACAGGGAATCCTATGAGCAGTTCTTC CASSVDRESYEQFF TRBV9 once NA TRBJ2-1
TGTGCCAGCACTCAGCGGGATGTCCCCAATGAGCAGTTCTTC CASTQRDVPNEQFF TRBV7-2 few TRBD2 TRBJ2-1
TGTGCCAGCAGCTTAGGAATACGGCAGGACTCCTACGAGCAGTACTTC CASSLGIRQDSYEQYF TRBV7-8 NA NA TRBJ2-7
TGTGCCAGCAGCTTAGAGGGTAGCGGGAGTTACAATGAGCAGTTCTTC CASSLEGSGSYNEQFF TRBV11-3 NA TRBD2 TRBJ2-1
TGTGCCAGCAGTGAAGCCAAGCAGTTCTTC CASSEAKQFF TRBV6-1 NA NA TRBJ2-1
TGTGCCAGCTCACTCCAATTACAGGGAGGGACTGAAGCTTTCTTT CASSLQLQGGTEAFF TRBV18 NA NA TRBJ1-1
TGTGCCACCAGTGACACAAACACCGGGGAGCTGTTTTTT CATSDTNTGELFF TRBV24-1 NA NA TRBJ2-2
TGCGCCAGCAGCCAAGTTGCGGATAGCAATCAGCCCCAGCATTTT CASSQVADSNQPQHF TRBV4-1 NA NA TRBJ1-5
TGTGCCAGCAGTTACGCCAGTCAAGAGACCCAGTACTTC CASSYASQETQYF TRBV6-5 NA NA TRBJ2-5
TGTGCCAGCAGACCCGACAGGGGGCATACCGGGGAGCTGTTTTTT CASRPDRGHTGELFF TRBV5-4 once TRBD1 TRBJ2-2
TGTGCCAGCAGCTTGGGTTGGGACAGGGGTAATTCACCCCTCCACTTT CASSLGWDRGNSPLHF TRBV5-5 NA TRBD1 TRBJ1-6
TGTGCCACCAGCAGAGCCGGGACTCAGGGCTACGAGCAGTACTTC CATSRAGTQGYEQYF TRBV15 NA NA TRBJ2-7
TGTGCCATCGCACCCAGCGGGAGTTCGGAGACCCAGTACTTC CAIAPSGSSETQYF TRBV10-3 NA TRBD2 TRBJ2-5
TGTGCCAGCAGCAAAGCGGAGCCTCTTGGGGCCAACGTCCTGACTTTC CASSKAEPLGANVLTF TRBV21-1 NA NA TRBJ2-6
TGTGCCAGCAGCTTAGCTTTTGGGGGCGAGGGCACTGAAGCTTTCTTT CASSLAFGGEGTEAFF TRBV7-9 few NA TRBJ1-1
TGTGCCAGCAGTAAAAACCCCGCGGACAGGGGAAAATATGGCTACACCTTC CASSKNPADRGKYGYTF TRBV2 NA TRBD1 TRBJ1-2
TGTGCCAGCAGTGAAAATGGCGGGCAGGGGGCTTTCTTT CASSENGGQGAFF TRBV6-1 NA NA TRBJ1-1
TGTGCCAGCAGCGAGAGGACCATAGGACAGGGGTATTCGAGTGAGCAGTTCTTC CASSERTIGQGYSSEQFF TRBV5-8 NA TRBD1 TRBJ2-1
TGTGCCAGCAGTTCTGGAGACCAAGAGACCCAGTACTTC CASSSGDQETQYF TRBV28 NA NA TRBJ2-5
TGTGCCAGCAGCGTTACCGGGACAGGGGACTACGAGCAGTACTTC CASSVTGTGDYEQYF TRBV9 NA TRBD1 TRBJ2-7
TGTGCCAGCGCCCCTAGCTACGAGCAGTACTTC CASAPSYEQYF TRBV2 NA NA TRBJ2-7
TGTGCCAGCAGCTTAGCGACTGCCCGCGGCATGAATGAGCAGTTCTTC CASSLATARGMNEQFF TRBV7-8 NA NA TRBJ2-1
TGTGCCAGTAGTATACAGGCTCCAGGGACTGAAGCTTTCTTT CASSIQAPGTEAFF TRBV19 NA NA TRBJ1-1
TGTGCCATCAGTGGGACAGGGGACTATGGCTACACCTTC CAISGTGDYGYTF TRBV10-3 few TRBD1 TRBJ1-2
TGTGCCAGTCAACGAGAGCGGGGGAGCACAGATACGCAGTATTTT CASQRERGSTDTQYF TRBV6-4 once TRBD2 TRBJ2-3
TGCGCCAGCAGCCAGCCGGACAGGGGGGACGAGCAGTACTTC CASSQPDRGDEQYF TRBV5-1 NA TRBD1 TRBJ2-7
TGTGCCAGCAGCTTACAACTAGCGGGAGGGTACACAGATACGCAGTATTTT CASSLQLAGGYTDTQYF TRBV7-6 NA TRBD2 TRBJ2-3
TGTGTCAGAAGCCCGGCTTCGCGGGAAGGGAACAGCTCCTACAATGAGCAGTTCTTC CVRSPASREGNSSYNEQFF TRBV7-5 NA NA TRBJ2-1